Sequencing of this T cell receptor (beta chain) was carried out in a study of T-cell reconstitution after alpha-beta-depleted transplantation in children. The germline V gene has CDR1 SGHDT and CDR2 YYEEEE. V gave up 0 bases and J gave up 3 bases, with 10 bases separating them. This CDR3 spans 14 amino acids. Unique molecular identifiers were incorporated during preparation of the TCRbeta library. From the PCR reads, TCRdb called clonotypes with MiXCR, one entry per CDR3 protein. The table includes around 600,000 distinct CDR3 sequences, about 10% detected once. This clonotype has at least ten counts.

Source: PBMCs from the stem cell graft donor, taken from the stem cell graft. This clonotype was obtained from a human donor who donated a stem cell graft to a child with acute myeloid leukemia. This chain connects TRBV5-6 to TRBJ2-7; unclear D gene. CDR3 sequence: CASSLVGPRYEQYF. The CDR3 region has the DNA TGTGCCAGCAGCTTGGTAGGGCCTCGCTACGAGCAGTACTTC.